This TCR beta chain derives from a study of blood T cell repertoires in COVID-19. Across the study: The study drew acute and convalescent COVID-19 samples from the United States, Italy and Spain.

Produced via immunoSEQ multiplex PCR; TCRdb's table is partial and in-frame only. The sample has about 240,000 clones, approximately 78% seen once. V dropped 1 base and J dropped 1 base, with 10 bases sitting between them. Germline V gives CDR1 KGHSH, CDR2 LQKENI. The CDR3 spans 15 residues. The sample consisted of peripheral blood. The TCR originated in a woman older than 75 with COVID-19, enrolled during active disease. The gene calls are TRBV18 and TRBJ1-1, with a possible D match to TRBD1 (6 bases). The CDR3 nucleotides are TGTGCCAGCTCACCACGACAGGCACAGAACACTGAAGCTTTCTTT. Its protein is CASSPRQAQNTEAFF.